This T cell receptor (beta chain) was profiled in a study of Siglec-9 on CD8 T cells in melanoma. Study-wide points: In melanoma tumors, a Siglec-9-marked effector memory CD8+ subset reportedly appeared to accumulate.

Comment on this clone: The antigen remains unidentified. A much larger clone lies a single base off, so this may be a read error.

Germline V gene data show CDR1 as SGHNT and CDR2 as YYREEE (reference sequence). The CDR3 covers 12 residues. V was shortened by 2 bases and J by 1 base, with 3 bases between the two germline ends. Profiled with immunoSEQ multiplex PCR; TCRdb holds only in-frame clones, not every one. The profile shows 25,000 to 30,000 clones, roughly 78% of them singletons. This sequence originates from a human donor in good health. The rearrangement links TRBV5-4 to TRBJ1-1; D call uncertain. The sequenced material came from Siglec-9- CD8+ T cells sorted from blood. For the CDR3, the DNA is TGTGCCAGCAGCTTCGGGAACACTGAAGCTTTCTTT. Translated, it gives CASSFGNTEAFF.